This TCR beta chain came from a study of blood T cell repertoires in COVID-19. Whole-study context: Sample material is recorded as cDNA or gDNA derived from T cells, B-cell-depleted T cells, or PBMCs.

Original processing methods: Estimates of nucleated cell counts were drawn from the amplification of reference gene primers. Produced via immunoSEQ multiplex PCR; TCRdb's table is partial and in-frame only. Clonal size and the V and J genes are those of that table, whereas D and trimming came from the DNA. The sample carries hundreds of thousands of clones, approximately 90% recorded once. Germline V gives CDR1 KGHSH, CDR2 LQKENI. The CDR3 loop spans 15 amino acids. V lost 1 base, J lost 0 bases, and 9 bases lay in between. The TCR originated in a woman aged 25 to 39 with active or convalescent COVID-19. The source material was peripheral blood. The chain recombines TRBV18 with TRBJ1-2, with D unresolved. The chain's CDR3 is CASSPLGEANYGYTF. The CDR3 DNA is TGTGCCAGCTCACCACTGGGCGAAGCTAACTATGGCTACACCTTC.